Detailed here is one TCR beta chain. Its target is not known. A sample-barcoded 5' primer and a J-beta primer mix were used in a second PCR of roughly 7 to 11 cycles. Each of the samples gave a minimum of 2.5 million paired-end reads that contained CDR3. TCRdb re-derived calls from the 5' RACE reads in MiXCR, one entry per CDR3 protein. The sample yields approximately 1.5 million distinct CDR3 sequences, approximately 32% seen once. The CDR3 length is 16 residues. The V gene end was trimmed by 3 bases and the J gene end by 4 bases; junction bases not matched to a gene: 9. Germline CDR1 and CDR2: SGHVS and FNYEAQ. The data were obtained in a study of blood T cells in healthy people across ages. Study-wide results and limits: Those diversity estimates obtained from one million T cells were thought to be underestimates. The fall in TCR beta diversity per million T cells was roughly linear with age.

Total RNA amounts of at least 5.5 micrograms were extracted per sample. Material for sequencing was blood. The chain recombines TRBV7-6 with TRBJ2-3; TRBD2 aligns across 8 bases. The receptor was derived from a woman aged 25 to 45 in good health. The CDR3 DNA reads as TGTGCCAGCAGCTTGCTCTACCGGGAGGGCCCAGATACGCAGTATTTT. Protein sequence: CASSLLYREGPDTQYF.